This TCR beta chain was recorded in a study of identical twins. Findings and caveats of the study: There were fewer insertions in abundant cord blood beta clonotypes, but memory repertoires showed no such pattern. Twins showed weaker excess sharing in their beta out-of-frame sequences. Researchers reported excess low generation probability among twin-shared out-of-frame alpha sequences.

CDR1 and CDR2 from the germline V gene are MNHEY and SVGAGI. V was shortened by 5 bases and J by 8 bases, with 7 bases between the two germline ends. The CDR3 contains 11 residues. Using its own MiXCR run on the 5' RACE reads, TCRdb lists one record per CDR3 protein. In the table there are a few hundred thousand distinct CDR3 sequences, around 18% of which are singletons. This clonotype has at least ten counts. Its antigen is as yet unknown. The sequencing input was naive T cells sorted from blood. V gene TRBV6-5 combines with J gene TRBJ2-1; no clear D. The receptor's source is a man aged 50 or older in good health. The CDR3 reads CASSPGDEQFF. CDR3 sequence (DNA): TGTGCCAGCAGTCCCGGAGATGAGCAGTTCTTC.